Listed below are T cell receptor beta chains from one sample, sequenced in a study of Graves' ophthalmopathy and Graves' hyperthyroidism. TCRdb itself ran the multiplex PCR reads through MiXCR, one entry per CDR3 protein. The sample lists hundreds of thousands of distinct CDR3 sequences; 22% were seen once. Sequencing was carried out using peripheral blood. All receptors come from a young woman with stable Graves' hyperthyroidism. Some clones in this sample may be carry-over from other donors' samples. CDR3s include the opening cysteine and the closing phenylalanine or tryptophan. The D gene is left open where the match is weak. Clone size, where shown, is once, few, many, or a class for clones that have expanded.

>TRBJ1-5|many|TRBV20-1|14|NA
CSARGGLGNQPQHF
TGCAGTGCTAGAGGGGGTCTGGGCAATCAGCCCCAGCATTTT
>TRBJ2-5|many|TRBV19|15|TRBD2
CASSTRTSGSETQYF
TGTGCCAGTAGTACAAGGACTAGCGGGAGTGAGACCCAGTACTTC
>TRBJ1-2|few|TRBV30|11|NA
CAWAGVYGYTF
TGTGCCTGGGCAGGGGTTTATGGCTACACCTTC
>TRBJ1-1|once|TRBV11-2|15|NA
CASSPSEVRGTEAFF
TGTGCCAGCAGCCCGTCTGAGGTTCGGGGCACTGAAGCTTTCTTT
>TRBJ1-2|many|TRBV5-1|13|NA
CASSVDNTYGYTF
TGCGCCAGCAGCGTCGACAATACCTATGGCTACACCTTC
>TRBJ1-6|NA|TRBV7-2|16|NA
CASSFQMTVNNSPLNF
TGTGCCAGCAGCTTTCAAATGACGGTGAATAATTCACCCCTCAACTTT
>TRBJ1-6|many|TRBV9|16|NA
CASGGVGGGNNSPLHF
TGTGCCAGCGGAGGTGTTGGTGGGGGGAATAATTCACCCCTCCACTTT
>TRBJ2-5|few|TRBV4-2|19|NA
CASSRAPIPRGSSQETQYF
TGTGCCAGCAGCCGTGCCCCTATTCCGAGGGGAAGCTCACAAGAGACCCAGTACTTC
>TRBJ1-3|NA|TRBV20-1|15|NA
CSARPQATAGNTIYF
TGCAGTGCTAGGCCACAGGCTACCGCTGGAAACACCATATATTTT
>TRBJ1-5|many|TRBV20-1|14|NA
CSASGPYSNQPQHF
TGCAGTGCTTCTGGACCGTATAGCAATCAGCCCCAGCATTTT
>TRBJ1-1|many|TRBV11-2|16|NA
CASSLEGTGMNTEAFF
TGTGCCAGCAGCTTAGAGGGGACGGGAATGAACACTGAAGCTTTCTTT
>TRBJ1-1|few|TRBV12-3/TRBV12-4|16|NA
CASSPLTGPWGTEAFF
TGTGCCAGCAGCCCGTTAACAGGGCCGTGGGGCACTGAAGCTTTCTTT
>TRBJ1-2|many|TRBV6-5|13|TRBD1
CASSYSTGYGYTF
TGTGCCAGCAGTTACTCGACAGGGTATGGCTACACCTTC
>TRBJ2-7|NA|TRBV20-1|14|TRBD1
CSAPLGQGFYEQYF
TGCAGTGCTCCGCTGGGACAGGGTTTTTACGAGCAGTACTTC
>TRBJ1-5|many|TRBV7-2|16|NA
CASSLAPLPNNQPQHF
TGTGCCAGCAGCTTAGCTCCTTTACCGAACAATCAGCCCCAGCATTTT
>TRBJ1-5|many|TRBV5-5|16|TRBD1
CASSRRDRVGNQPQHF
TGTGCCAGCAGCCGCCGGGACAGGGTGGGCAATCAGCCCCAGCATTTT
>TRBJ1-3|many|TRBV12-3/TRBV12-4|14|NA
CASTKTEGRHTIYF
TGTGCCAGCACCAAGACAGAAGGGAGACACACCATATATTTT
>TRBJ1-5|few|TRBV18|15|NA
CASAIGADRIQPQHF
TGTGCCAGCGCGATTGGGGCCGACCGGATTCAGCCCCAGCATTTT
>TRBJ2-7|many|TRBV12-5|14|NA
CASGLVDGSYEQYF
TGTGCTAGTGGTTTGGTCGACGGATCCTACGAGCAGTACTTC
>TRBJ1-1|many|TRBV6-5|12|NA
CASRMAGTEAFF
TGTGCCAGCCGGATGGCAGGAACTGAAGCTTTCTTT
>TRBJ1-2|many|TRBV15|12|NA
CATSRDGYGYTF
TGTGCCACCAGCAGAGATGGGTATGGCTACACCTTC
>TRBJ2-2|NA|TRBV11-3|15|NA
CASSKQGAGTGELFF
TGTGCCAGCAGCAAACAGGGAGCCGGCACCGGGGAGCTGTTTTTT
>TRBJ2-2|many|TRBV12-3/TRBV12-4|15|NA
CASGETGHNTGELFF
TGTGCCAGCGGAGAAACGGGACACAACACCGGGGAGCTGTTTTTT
>TRBJ2-7|many|TRBV15|15|NA
CATSSYGQASYEQYF
TGTGCCACCAGCAGTTATGGTCAGGCCTCCTACGAGCAGTACTTC
>TRBJ1-1|few|TRBV12-3/TRBV12-4|15|TRBD1
CASSPLTGATTEAFF
TGTGCCAGCAGTCCTCTGACAGGGGCGACCACTGAAGCTTTCTTT
>TRBJ1-1|many|TRBV7-2|16|TRBD1
CASSLAMGQGGTEAFF
TGTGCCAGCAGCTTAGCGATGGGACAGGGAGGAACTGAAGCTTTCTTT
>TRBJ2-2|many|TRBV10-3|16|NA
CATPTSARENTGELFF
TGTGCCACCCCAACGTCCGCCCGGGAAAACACCGGGGAGCTGTTTTTT
>TRBJ1-3|NA|TRBV29-1|13|NA
CSVLRNSGNTIYF
TGCAGCGTTTTACGGAACTCTGGAAACACCATATATTTT
>TRBJ1-2|many|TRBV10-3|16|NA
CAISTPSTGDAVGYTF
TGTGCCATCAGTACCCCCTCGACCGGGGATGCGGTAGGCTACACCTTC
>TRBJ1-2|NA|TRBV6-4|14|TRBD1
CASSHDRVRYGYTF
TGTGCCAGCAGTCACGACAGGGTTCGCTATGGCTACACCTTC